This is a list of T cell receptor beta chains from one sample in a study of T cells in Graves' hyperthyroidism and ophthalmopathy. Each CDR3 protein is one row after TCRdb ran MiXCR on the multiplex PCR reads. Here the sample spans 250,000 to 400,000 distinct CDR3 sequences, roughly 15% being singletons. The sequencing input was blood. Every receptor here comes from a woman aged 40 to 49 with Graves' ophthalmopathy. CDR3s include the opening cysteine and the closing phenylalanine or tryptophan. A D gene is named only where the DNA matches it firmly. Some rows mark clone size as missing; the rest say once, few, many or name a class of expanded clone.

J gene: TRBJ1-1; V gene: TRBV5-8; D gene: .; clone size: many; CDR3 DNA: TGTGCCAGCAGCTATGGAATCTCTGAAGCTTTCTTT; CDR3 protein: CASSYGISEAFF
J gene: TRBJ2-2; V gene: TRBV11-1; D gene: .; clone size: .; CDR3 DNA: TGTGCCAGCAGCTCACGGACCGAGTCGAACACCGGGGAGCTGTTTTTT; CDR3 protein: CASSSRTESNTGELFF
J gene: TRBJ2-2; V gene: TRBV12-3/TRBV12-4; D gene: TRBD2; clone size: many; CDR3 DNA: TGTGCCAGCAGTTCCCCCGGGACTAGTACCGGGGAGCTGTTTTTT; CDR3 protein: CASSSPGTSTGELFF
J gene: TRBJ2-3; V gene: TRBV5-5; D gene: .; clone size: few; CDR3 DNA: TGTGCCAGCAGCTGGGGAGGAGCAGATACGCAGTATTTT; CDR3 protein: CASSWGGADTQYF
J gene: TRBJ2-7; V gene: TRBV7-9; D gene: .; clone size: .; CDR3 DNA: TGTGCCAGCAGCCCGAACCCAGGAGGGCCCACCCTCGGGGGGCAGTACTTC; CDR3 protein: CASSPNPGGPTLGGQYF
J gene: TRBJ1-1; V gene: TRBV2; D gene: .; clone size: many; CDR3 DNA: TGTGCCAGCAGTATGAACACTGAAGCTTTCTTT; CDR3 protein: CASSMNTEAFF
J gene: TRBJ2-7; V gene: TRBV19; D gene: .; clone size: .; CDR3 DNA: TGTGCCAGTAGTAACTTGAACAGGGAGAGCTCCTACGAGCAGTACTTC; CDR3 protein: CASSNLNRESSYEQYF
J gene: TRBJ2-7; V gene: TRBV30; D gene: .; clone size: .; CDR3 DNA: TGTGCCTGGAGTGTAGGGGCGGGGTCCTACGAGCAGTACTTC; CDR3 protein: CAWSVGAGSYEQYF
J gene: TRBJ1-2; V gene: TRBV29-1; D gene: .; clone size: .; CDR3 DNA: TGCAGCGTTGACAAGGGTTACTATGGCTACACCTTC; CDR3 protein: CSVDKGYYGYTF
J gene: TRBJ2-7; V gene: TRBV20-1; D gene: .; clone size: once; CDR3 DNA: TGCAGTGCTAGAGGTCTAAGCCTCTCCTACGAGCAGTACTTC; CDR3 protein: CSARGLSLSYEQYF
J gene: TRBJ2-1; V gene: TRBV30; D gene: .; clone size: few; CDR3 DNA: TGTGCCTGGAGTTCTCCGGATGTGGGTCAGTACAATGAGCAGTTCTTC; CDR3 protein: CAWSSPDVGQYNEQFF
J gene: TRBJ1-1; V gene: TRBV6-1; D gene: TRBD1; clone size: few; CDR3 DNA: TGTGCCAGCAGTCCAAAGACAGGGAAAGCTTTCTTT; CDR3 protein: CASSPKTGKAFF
J gene: TRBJ2-7; V gene: TRBV12-3/TRBV12-4; D gene: TRBD2; clone size: few; CDR3 DNA: TGTGCCAGCAGTCCCGGGACTAGCGGGGCCTCCTACGAGCAGTACTTC; CDR3 protein: CASSPGTSGASYEQYF
J gene: TRBJ1-5; V gene: TRBV7-2; D gene: .; clone size: many; CDR3 DNA: TGTGCCAGCAGCGTCTCGGACAGTAGATATAGCAATCAGCCCCAGCATTTT; CDR3 protein: CASSVSDSRYSNQPQHF
J gene: TRBJ2-3; V gene: TRBV12-3/TRBV12-4; D gene: TRBD2; clone size: many; CDR3 DNA: TGTGCCAGCAGCCGTGGGACTAATCTACCAGATACGCAGTATTTT; CDR3 protein: CASSRGTNLPDTQYF
J gene: TRBJ2-3; V gene: TRBV7-2; D gene: .; clone size: many; CDR3 DNA: TGTGCCAGCAGCTTAGCGCTGACAGATACGCAGTATTTT; CDR3 protein: CASSLALTDTQYF
J gene: TRBJ1-5; V gene: TRBV27; D gene: TRBD1; clone size: many; CDR3 DNA: TGTGCCAGCAGTTTATCCGGGACAGGCCTTCAGCCCCAGCATTTT; CDR3 protein: CASSLSGTGLQPQHF
J gene: TRBJ2-6; V gene: TRBV11-2; D gene: TRBD2; clone size: .; CDR3 DNA: TGTGCCAGCAGCTTAGATCGGGGGGGGACCTCTGGGGCCAACGTCCTGACTTTC; CDR3 protein: CASSLDRGGTSGANVLTF
J gene: TRBJ2-5; V gene: TRBV5-8; D gene: TRBD1; clone size: few; CDR3 DNA: TGTGCCAGCACCGGGACAGGAACCCAAGAGACCCAGTACTTC; CDR3 protein: CASTGTGTQETQYF
J gene: TRBJ2-1; V gene: TRBV19; D gene: .; clone size: once; CDR3 DNA: TGTGCCAGTAGTCATGCCGGGCCCAGGTTGCCCCCCTACAATGAGCAGTTCTTC; CDR3 protein: CASSHAGPRLPPYNEQFF
J gene: TRBJ1-1; V gene: TRBV10-2; D gene: .; clone size: many; CDR3 DNA: TGCGCCAGTGGACGGCAAATGAACACTGAAGCTTTCTTT; CDR3 protein: CASGRQMNTEAFF
J gene: TRBJ1-3; V gene: TRBV5-1; D gene: .; clone size: .; CDR3 DNA: TGCGCCAGCAGCCTAAAGGACAGTAGCTCTGGAAACACCATATATTTT; CDR3 protein: CASSLKDSSSGNTIYF
J gene: TRBJ1-1; V gene: TRBV20-1; D gene: .; clone size: many; CDR3 DNA: TGCAGTGCAGAAGGAGGTACGGGGAACACTGAAGCTTTCTTT; CDR3 protein: CSAEGGTGNTEAFF
J gene: TRBJ2-3; V gene: TRBV2; D gene: .; clone size: many; CDR3 DNA: TGTGCCAGCAGTGAGCGCACAGATACGCAGTATTTT; CDR3 protein: CASSERTDTQYF
J gene: TRBJ2-2; V gene: TRBV6-1; D gene: TRBD2; clone size: few; CDR3 DNA: TGTGCCAGCAGCGGGACTAGCGGGAGAAGGTACACCGGGGAGCTGTTTTTT; CDR3 protein: CASSGTSGRRYTGELFF
J gene: TRBJ1-1; V gene: TRBV20-1; D gene: .; clone size: many; CDR3 DNA: TGCCCCCGACGCAGAGGAGAGGACAGCAACACTGAAGCTTTCTTT; CDR3 protein: CPRRRGEDSNTEAFF
J gene: TRBJ1-3; V gene: TRBV7-9; D gene: .; clone size: .; CDR3 DNA: TGTGCCAGCAGCTTAGTCGTAGGGGCGTACGGAAACACCATATATTTT; CDR3 protein: CASSLVVGAYGNTIYF
J gene: TRBJ1-5; V gene: TRBV28; D gene: .; clone size: many; CDR3 DNA: TGTGCCAGCAGTGTTGACCGGGGGCGATCCGGCAATCAGCCCCAGCATTTT; CDR3 protein: CASSVDRGRSGNQPQHF
J gene: TRBJ2-2; V gene: TRBV30; D gene: TRBD2; clone size: many; CDR3 DNA: TGTGCGCTCGGGACTAGCGGGTCTGTTGGGACCGGGGAGCTGTTTTTT; CDR3 protein: CALGTSGSVGTGELFF
J gene: TRBJ2-3; V gene: TRBV7-6; D gene: .; clone size: many; CDR3 DNA: TGTGCCAGCAGCCCCCGGTTAGGGTTCACAGATACGCAGTATTTT; CDR3 protein: CASSPRLGFTDTQYF
J gene: TRBJ1-1; V gene: TRBV19; D gene: .; clone size: few; CDR3 DNA: TGTGCCAGTAGCCTGATCCTGCGGGTGAGGTTGTGGAACACTGAAGCTTTCTTT; CDR3 protein: CASSLILRVRLWNTEAFF
J gene: TRBJ1-2; V gene: TRBV20-1; D gene: .; clone size: .; CDR3 DNA: TGCAGTGCCCGTCGACCGGCAGCTAACTATGGCTACACCTTC; CDR3 protein: CSARRPAANYGYTF
J gene: TRBJ2-2; V gene: TRBV5-4; D gene: .; clone size: few; CDR3 DNA: TGTGCCAGCAGCTTGGGGGGCCCCACCGGGGAGCTGTTTTTT; CDR3 protein: CASSLGGPTGELFF
J gene: TRBJ1-2; V gene: TRBV20-1; D gene: TRBD1; clone size: few; CDR3 DNA: TGCAGCGCCCGCAGGGTAGACAGGGGGCATGGCTACACCTTC; CDR3 protein: CSARRVDRGHGYTF
J gene: TRBJ1-5; V gene: TRBV12-3/TRBV12-4; D gene: TRBD1; clone size: many; CDR3 DNA: TGTGCCAGCAGTTTGACAGGGGGCGGCTATCAGCCCCAGCATTTT; CDR3 protein: CASSLTGGGYQPQHF
J gene: TRBJ2-7; V gene: TRBV28; D gene: .; clone size: .; CDR3 DNA: TGTGCCAGCAGTTTTGGAGGAGGGGTGCCCTACGAGCAGTACTTC; CDR3 protein: CASSFGGGVPYEQYF
J gene: TRBJ1-1; V gene: TRBV28; D gene: TRBD1; clone size: .; CDR3 DNA: TGTGCCAGCAGTTTACCCGGGACAGGGGGGGAAATTGAAGCTTTCTTT; CDR3 protein: CASSLPGTGGEIEAFF
J gene: TRBJ2-7; V gene: TRBV28; D gene: .; clone size: few; CDR3 DNA: TGTGCCAGCAGTTTCCGACACACCTACGAGCAGTACTTC; CDR3 protein: CASSFRHTYEQYF
J gene: TRBJ1-4; V gene: TRBV20-1; D gene: TRBD1; clone size: few; CDR3 DNA: TGCAGTGCTACGGACAGGGAGCGGGGTGAAAAACTGTTTTTT; CDR3 protein: CSATDRERGEKLFF
J gene: TRBJ2-3; V gene: TRBV24-1; D gene: .; clone size: .; CDR3 DNA: TGTGCCACCAGTGATATGGACTATAACACAGATACGCAGTATTTT; CDR3 protein: CATSDMDYNTDTQYF
J gene: TRBJ1-5; V gene: TRBV7-9; D gene: .; clone size: many; CDR3 DNA: TGTGCCAGCAGACCAAGTGGGCGAAATCAGCCCCAGCATTTT; CDR3 protein: CASRPSGRNQPQHF
J gene: TRBJ2-7; V gene: TRBV7-2; D gene: .; clone size: many; CDR3 DNA: TGTGCCAGCAGCTTAGGGTCTGGCGAGCAGTACTTC; CDR3 protein: CASSLGSGEQYF
J gene: TRBJ1-5; V gene: TRBV19; D gene: .; clone size: .; CDR3 DNA: TGTGCCAGTAGCCTGGACAGATATAGCAATCAGCCCCAGCATTTT; CDR3 protein: CASSLDRYSNQPQHF
J gene: TRBJ1-2; V gene: TRBV29-1; D gene: .; clone size: many; CDR3 DNA: TGCAGCGTTGAGCGGGGACCAGACTATGGCTACACCTTC; CDR3 protein: CSVERGPDYGYTF
J gene: TRBJ2-2; V gene: TRBV7-9; D gene: .; clone size: many; CDR3 DNA: TGTGCCAGCAGGTTGATCGGTCGCAACACCGGGGAGCTGTTTTTT; CDR3 protein: CASRLIGRNTGELFF
J gene: TRBJ2-1; V gene: TRBV2; D gene: TRBD2; clone size: many; CDR3 DNA: TGTGCCAGCAGCCCCAGCACTAGCGGGGCCGGGAGCTCCTACAATGAGCAGTTCTTC; CDR3 protein: CASSPSTSGAGSSYNEQFF
J gene: TRBJ2-2; V gene: TRBV28; D gene: .; clone size: few; CDR3 DNA: TGTGCCAGTCGACCAACAGGGAGGGGGAACACCGGGGAGCTGTTTTTT; CDR3 protein: CASRPTGRGNTGELFF